Below are 21 T cell receptor beta chains sequenced from a single sample in a study of radiation and T cells in renal cell carcinoma. TCRdb keeps only in-frame clones here, not all; method: immunoSEQ multiplex PCR. The table has about 140,000 clones, 70% to 90% seen once. As to time point: baseline pretreatment blood. The treatment here: 15 Gy SBRT to primary tumor, nephrectomy 4 weeks later. The sequencing used blood, collected from a patient whose treatment included radiotherapy and nephrectomy. The receptor source for this set is a woman in her forties or fifties with renal cell carcinoma.

The chain couples TRBV28 to TRBJ1-2; the match to TRBD1 covers 7 bases. Germline V gene sequence: CDR1 MDHEN, CDR2 SYDVKM. The CDR3 contains 17 residues. J was trimmed by 4 bases and V by 4 bases; bases with no gene match: 15. CDR3 amino acids: CASSSPGERGRIYGYTF. The CDR3 coding sequence is TGTGCCAGCAGTTCCCCCGGGGAGAGGGGGCGAATCTATGGCTACACCTTC.

The J gene is TRBJ2-5, the V gene TRBV6-5; 9 nucleotides agree with TRBD2. Germline-derived CDR1 and CDR2 are MNHEY and SVGAGI. There are 16 residues in the CDR3. Unmatched junction bases numbered 4, after V lost 0 bases and J lost 2 bases. CDR3 nucleotides: TGTGCCAGCAGTTACTCTTCTAGCGGGACACAAGAGACCCAGTACTTC. It is translated as CASSYSSSGTQETQYF.

This clone was recorded once. The rearrangement links TRBV5-1 to TRBJ2-7; D call uncertain. This CDR3 region has 13 residues. V lost 3 bases and J lost 1, with 8 bases in between. Looked up from germline, CDR1 is SGHRS and CDR2 is YFSETQ. In DNA form, the CDR3 reads TGCGCCAGCAGCTCCCCTAGTTCCTACGAGCAGTACTTC. This translates into CASSSPSSYEQYF.

The gene calls are TRBV7-2 and TRBJ2-7; 8 bases align to TRBD1. The CDR3 totals 14 residues. Looked up from germline, CDR1 is SGHTA and CDR2 is FQGNSA. The V and J ends lost 4 bases and 5 bases, in that order; junction bases with no gene match: 7. CDR3 sequence reads: CASSSTGDSHEQYF. CDR3 nucleotides: TGTGCCAGCAGCTCGACAGGGGATTCCCACGAGCAGTACTTC.

This sequence joins TRBV10-3 and TRBJ1-1; D not resolved. Trimming shortened V by 7 bases and J by 2 bases, and 14 bases separated the two germline ends. The CDR3 contains 14 residues. Germline V gives CDR1 ENHRY, CDR2 SYGVKD. The CDR3 protein is CAIKKMDYNTEAFF. CDR3 in DNA: TGTGCCATCAAGAAGATGGATTATAACACTGAAGCTTTCTTT.

The chain recombines TRBV6-5 with TRBJ1-5; possible D gene TRBD1, 6 bases. This CDR3 region has 15 residues. Deletions cut 6 bases from V and 3 bases from J, with 15 bases between. The germline V gene has CDR1 MNHEY and CDR2 SVGAGI. CDR3 sequence (DNA): TGTGCCAGCAGACAAACACAGGGTAACAATCAGCCCCAGCATTTT. Its protein is CASRQTQGNNQPQHF.

This rearrangement joins TRBV6-5 to TRBJ1-1, with D unclear. The germline V gene has CDR1 MNHEY and CDR2 SVGAGI. The CDR3 length is 14 residues. The V end lost 6 bases, the J end lost 2 bases, and 13 bases lay between the germline ends. The CDR3 DNA is TGTGCCAGCAGATTGGACGGGGAAAACACTGAAGCTTTCTTT. Translated, it gives CASRLDGENTEAFF.

J is TRBJ1-1 and V is TRBV6-5; D is possibly TRBD1 (5 bases). V shed 0 bases and J shed 4 bases, with 12 bases lying between them. CDR3 length: 15 amino acids. In germline, CDR1 is MNHEY, CDR2 SVGAGI. The DNA for the CDR3 is TGTGCCAGCAGTTACTCCCGATGGGGGACCACTGAAGCTTTCTTT. It translates to CASSYSRWGTTEAFF.

The genes are TRBV9 and TRBJ2-2; tentative D call: TRBD2 (6 bases). Trimming left V 0 bases short and J 2 bases short, with 14 bases between. Per the germline V gene, CDR1 is SGDLS and CDR2 is YYNGEE. This CDR3 has 17 residues. The CDR3 coding sequence is TGTGCCAGCAGCGTAGCTATGGGAGGTCTTAACACCGGGGAGCTGTTTTTT. It codes for CASSVAMGGLNTGELFF. Full variable domain (rest looked up from reference TRBV9 and TRBJ2-2): DSGVTQTPKHLITATGQRVTLRCSPRSGDLSVYWYQQSLDQGLQFLIQYYNGEERAKGNILERFSAQQFPDLHSELNLSSLELGDSALYFCASSVAMGGLNTGELFFGEGSRLTVL.

This chain links TRBV5-1 with TRBJ1-1; no clear D. V gave up 2 bases and J gave up 1 base, with 9 bases separating them. Germline loops: CDR1 SGHRS, CDR2 YFSETQ. This CDR3 region has 14 residues. The CDR3 region is CASSFGVANTEAFF. The CDR3 bases are TGCGCCAGCAGCTTTGGAGTCGCGAACACTGAAGCTTTCTTT.

The chain combines TRBV4-2 with TRBJ2-3; unclear D gene. The CDR3 loop spans 16 amino acids. The germline V and J ends were trimmed by 0 bases and 0 bases, with 10 bases remaining between them. Germline CDR1 is LGHNA and CDR2 is YNFKEQ. CDR3 bases: TGTGCCAGCAGCCAAGAGTGGCGGATTAGCACAGATACGCAGTATTTT. This encodes CASSQEWRISTDTQYF.

The gene calls are TRBV2 and TRBJ2-7; possibly TRBD2 for D (6 bases). The CDR3 covers 13 residues. The V end was cut by 4 bases, the J end by 6 bases, with 13 bases between. Germline values: CDR1 SNHLY, CDR2 FYNNEI. This CDR3 reads CASSGGTQREQYF. The CDR3 DNA reads TGTGCCAGCAGTGGGGGGACTCAGCGCGAGCAGTACTTC.

This chain joins TRBV7-2 and TRBJ1-6; 8 bases agree with TRBD1. The CDR3 is 13 residues long. V lost 8 bases to trimming and J lost 8 bases; unmatched junction nucleotides: 5. From germline, CDR1 is SGHTA and CDR2 FQGNSA. The CDR3 protein is CASSGQVDSPLHF. Written as DNA, the CDR3 is TGTGCCAGCTCGGGACAGGTCGATTCACCCCTCCACTTT.

V gene TRBV5-6 combines with J gene TRBJ2-3; D may match TRBD1 or TRBD2 (5 bases each). This CDR3 has 15 amino acids. V lost 5 bases to trimming and J lost 0 bases, with 13 bases between them. Germline values: CDR1 SGHDT, CDR2 YYEEEE. The CDR3 region is CASRDGTVSTDTQYF. Here the CDR3 DNA reads TGTGCCAGCAGGGATGGGACGGTCAGCACAGATACGCAGTATTTT.

The V and J genes are TRBV7-2 and TRBJ1-2; 9 positions agree with TRBD1. Per germline, CDR1 SGHTA and CDR2 FQGNSA. This CDR3 has 16 residues. Trimming cost V 0 bases and J 6 bases; bases outside gene matches: 8. CDR3 bases: TGTGCCAGCAGCTTAGCAATGGGACAGGGAGGGCATGGCTACACCTTC. This sequence encodes CASSLAMGQGGHGYTF. The whole variable domain, filled in from reference TRBV7-2 and TRBJ1-2, reads GAGVSQSPSNKVTEKGKDVELRCDPISGHTALYWYRQSLGQGLEFLIYFQGNSAPDKSGLPSDRFSAERTGGSVSTLTIQRTQQEDSAVYLCASSLAMGQGGHGYTFGSGTRLTVV.

This clone was counted a few times. V gene TRBV5-1 combines with J gene TRBJ1-4; the D is unclear. The length of the CDR3 is 12 residues. Trimming shortened V by 3 bases and J by 8 bases, and 8 bases separated the two germline ends. The germline V gene encodes CDR1 SGHRS and CDR2 YFSETQ. The CDR3 DNA follows: TGCGCCAGCAGCTCCGGGGTGGAAAAACTGTTTTTT. Encoded protein: CASSSGVEKLFF. The complete variable domain, with remaining parts taken from reference TRBV5-1 and TRBJ1-4, reads KAGVTQTPRYLIKTRGQQVTLSCSPISGHRSVSWYQQTPGQGLQFLFEYFSETQRNKGNFPGRFSGRQFSNSRSEMNVSTLELGDSALYLCASSSGVEKLFFGSGTQLSVL.

The chain uses TRBV6-5 and TRBJ1-1; D call uncertain. Trimming removed 10 bases at V and 5 bases at J, with 20 bases between. The germline CDR1 and CDR2 sequences are MNHEY and SVGAGI. The CDR3 is made up of 14 amino acids. The CDR3 loop is CATTPATSETEAFF. For the CDR3, the DNA is TGTGCCACCACCCCGGCCACCTCGGAAACTGAAGCTTTCTTT.

The chain carries TRBV6-6 and TRBJ2-1; perhaps TRBD2 as D (6 bases). This CDR3 is 14 amino acids long. The V gene lost 4 bases and the J gene lost 15 bases, with 22 bases spanning the gap. CDR1 and CDR2 (germline): MNHNY, SVGAGI (reference sequence). CDR3 in DNA: TGTGCCAGCAGTTCCCCCGGAGAGGGAGGTCCCCCGTTCTTC. Translated: CASSSPGEGGPPFF.

The chain couples TRBV7-2 to TRBJ2-7, with 7 bases lining up with TRBD2. J was trimmed by 3 bases and V by 4 bases; bases with no gene match: 15. The germline gives CDR1 SGHTA, CDR2 FQGNSA. The CDR3 runs to 17 residues. In nucleotides, the CDR3 is TGTGCCAGCAGCTGGGAGGGGACCCGCACCCCACTCTACGAGCAGTACTTC. This encodes CASSWEGTRTPLYEQYF.

This chain connects TRBV7-2 to TRBJ2-7, with D unresolved. Trimming removed 5 bases from V and 4 bases from J, with 12 bases in between. The CDR3 totals 13 residues. Germline V lookup: CDR1 SGHTA, CDR2 FQGNSA. As DNA, the CDR3 is TGTGCCAGCAGCCCTGTCGTGGCGTACGAGCAGTACTTC. It yields the protein CASSPVVAYEQYF.

This clone has just a few counts. V usage is TRBV7-2 and J usage is TRBJ1-5; no definite D call. The CDR3 spans 15 residues. Germline assignment: CDR1 SGHTA and CDR2 FQGNSA. V was pared by 6 bases and J by 5 bases, with 17 bases between. CDR3: CASSHSAGPHQPQHF. CDR3 in DNA: TGTGCCAGCAGTCATTCGGCAGGCCCCCATCAGCCCCAGCATTTT.